This T cell receptor (beta chain) came from a study of response to subunit inactivated influenza vaccine. General observations from the study: Each seasonal influenza vaccination, the authors suggested, recruits few new T cells.

A few counts support this clonotype. Its antigen remains unknown. Germline V gene lookup returns CDR1 SGHAT and CDR2 FQNNGV. The CDR3 is made up of 19 amino acids. With V trimmed by 1 base and J by 3 bases, 17 bases remained unmatched. One entry per CDR3 protein, called by TCRdb with MiXCR from the RT-PCR reads. The repertoire includes roughly 760,000 distinct CDR3 sequences, approximately 21% of them detected once, and roughly 10% sits in the top ten. This receptor was obtained from a man aged 45 to 65 who received an inactivated influenza vaccine. The rearrangement joins TRBV11-2 to TRBJ2-5; 7 positions match TRBD2. Sample: PBMCs from blood, taken roughly 5 days after vaccination. DNA for the CDR3: TGTGCCAGCAGCTTAGTTCCCTCCCCCGGGGGGACCACCGAAGAGACCCAGTACTTC. Protein product: CASSLVPSPGGTTEETQYF.